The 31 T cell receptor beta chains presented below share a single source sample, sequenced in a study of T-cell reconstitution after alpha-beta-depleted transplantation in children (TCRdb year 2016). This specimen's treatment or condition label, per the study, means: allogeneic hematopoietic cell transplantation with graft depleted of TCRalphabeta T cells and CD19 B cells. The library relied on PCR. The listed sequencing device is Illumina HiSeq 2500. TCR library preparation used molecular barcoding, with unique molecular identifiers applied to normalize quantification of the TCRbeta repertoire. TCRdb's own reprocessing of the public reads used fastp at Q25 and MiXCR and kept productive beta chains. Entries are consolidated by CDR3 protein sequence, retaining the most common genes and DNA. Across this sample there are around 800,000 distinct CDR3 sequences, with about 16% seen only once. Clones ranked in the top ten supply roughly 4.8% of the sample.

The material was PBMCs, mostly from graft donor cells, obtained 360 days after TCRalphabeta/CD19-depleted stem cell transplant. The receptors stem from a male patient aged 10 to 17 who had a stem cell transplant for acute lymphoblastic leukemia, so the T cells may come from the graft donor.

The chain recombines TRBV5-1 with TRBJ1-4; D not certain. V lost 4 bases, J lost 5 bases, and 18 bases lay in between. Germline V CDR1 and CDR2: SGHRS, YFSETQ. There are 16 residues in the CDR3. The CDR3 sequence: CASSPGGGRTNEKLFF. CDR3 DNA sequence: TGCGCCAGCAGCCCCGGAGGCGGTCGTACGAATGAAAAACTGTTTTTT.

The CDR3 DNA reads TGTGCCAGCTCACCACAGCCACCCACAGATACGCAGTATTTT. As protein: CASSPQPPTDTQYF. This chain connects TRBV18 to TRBJ2-3; the D is unclear. CDR3 length: 14 residues. The V gene lost 1 base and the J gene lost 2 bases, with 7 bases spanning the gap. CDR1 and CDR2 (germline): KGHSH, LQKENI.

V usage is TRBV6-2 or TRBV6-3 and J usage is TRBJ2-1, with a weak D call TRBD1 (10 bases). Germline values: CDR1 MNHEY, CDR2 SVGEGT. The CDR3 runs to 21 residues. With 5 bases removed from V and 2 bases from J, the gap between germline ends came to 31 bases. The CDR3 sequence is CASSPGQGSASGKGTYNEQFF. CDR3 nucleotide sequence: TGTGCCAGCAGTCCGGGACAGGGGTCGGCTAGCGGGAAGGGAACCTACAATGAGCAGTTCTTC.

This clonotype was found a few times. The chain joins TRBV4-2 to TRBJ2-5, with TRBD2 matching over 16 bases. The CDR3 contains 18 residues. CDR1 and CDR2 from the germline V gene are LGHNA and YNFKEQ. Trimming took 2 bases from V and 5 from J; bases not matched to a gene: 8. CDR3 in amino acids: CASSQPGLAGGNGETQYF. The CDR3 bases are TGTGCCAGCAGCCAACCGGGACTAGCGGGAGGGAATGGGGAGACCCAGTACTTC.

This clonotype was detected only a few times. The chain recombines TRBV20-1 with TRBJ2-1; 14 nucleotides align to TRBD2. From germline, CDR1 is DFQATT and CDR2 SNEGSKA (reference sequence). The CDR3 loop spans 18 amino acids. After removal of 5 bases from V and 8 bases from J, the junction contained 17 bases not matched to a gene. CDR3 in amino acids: CSAPGLAGEIGTRDEQFF. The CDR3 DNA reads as TGCAGTGCTCCGGGACTAGCGGGAGAAATCGGGACTAGGGATGAGCAGTTCTTC.

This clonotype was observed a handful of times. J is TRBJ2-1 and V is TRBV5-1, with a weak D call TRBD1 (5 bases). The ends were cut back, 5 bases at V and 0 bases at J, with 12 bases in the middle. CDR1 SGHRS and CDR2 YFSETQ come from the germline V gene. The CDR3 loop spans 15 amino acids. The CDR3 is CASSLDTISYNEQFF. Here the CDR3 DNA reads TGCGCCAGCAGTCTGGACACCATCTCCTACAATGAGCAGTTCTTC.

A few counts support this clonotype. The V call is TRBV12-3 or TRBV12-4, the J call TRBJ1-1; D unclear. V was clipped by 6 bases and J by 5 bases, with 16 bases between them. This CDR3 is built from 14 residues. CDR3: CASSGRAGGTEAFF. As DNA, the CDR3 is TGTGCCAGCAGCGGCCGGGCGGGAGGGACTGAAGCTTTCTTT.

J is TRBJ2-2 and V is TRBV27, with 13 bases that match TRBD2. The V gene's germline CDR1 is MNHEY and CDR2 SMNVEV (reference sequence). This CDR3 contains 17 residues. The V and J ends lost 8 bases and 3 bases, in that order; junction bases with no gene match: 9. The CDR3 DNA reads TGTGCCAGCCGCTGGGGGGGACTAGCGGGACACACCGGGGAGCTGTTTTTT. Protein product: CASRWGGLAGHTGELFF.

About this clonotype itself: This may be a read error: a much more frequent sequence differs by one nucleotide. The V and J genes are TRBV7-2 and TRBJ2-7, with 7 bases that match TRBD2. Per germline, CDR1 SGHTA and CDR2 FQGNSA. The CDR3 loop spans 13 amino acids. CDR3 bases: TGTGCCAGCAGCGGGAGGGTATCCTACGAGCAGAACTTC. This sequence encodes CASSGRVSYEQNF.

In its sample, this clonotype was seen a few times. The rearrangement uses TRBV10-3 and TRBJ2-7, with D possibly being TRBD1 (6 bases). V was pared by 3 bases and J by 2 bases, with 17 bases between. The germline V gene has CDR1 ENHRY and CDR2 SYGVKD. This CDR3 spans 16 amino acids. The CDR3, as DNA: TGTGCCATCAGTGAAGCTGGGGGCCGCATCCCCTACGAGCAGTACTTC. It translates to CAISEAGGRIPYEQYF.

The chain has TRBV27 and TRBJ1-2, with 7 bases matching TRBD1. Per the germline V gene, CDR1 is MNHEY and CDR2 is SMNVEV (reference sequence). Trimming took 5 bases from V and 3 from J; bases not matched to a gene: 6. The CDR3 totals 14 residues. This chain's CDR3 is CASSTLQGYYGYTF. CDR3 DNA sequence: TGTGCCAGCAGTACACTACAGGGGTACTATGGCTACACCTTC.

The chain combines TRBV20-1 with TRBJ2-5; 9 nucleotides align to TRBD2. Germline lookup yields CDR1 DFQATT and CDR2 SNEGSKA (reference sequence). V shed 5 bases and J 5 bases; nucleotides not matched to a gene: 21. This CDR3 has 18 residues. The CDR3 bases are TGCAGTGCTTCGGGCGGGGGGGGCGGCTTCGCGGCAATGGAGACCCAGTACTTC. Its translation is CSASGGGGGFAAMETQYF.

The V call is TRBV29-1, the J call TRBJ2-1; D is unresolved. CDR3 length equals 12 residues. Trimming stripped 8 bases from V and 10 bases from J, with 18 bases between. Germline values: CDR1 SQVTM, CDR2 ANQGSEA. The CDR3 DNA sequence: TGCAGCTTCTGGACCGTGGTGCCCGAGCAGTTCTTC. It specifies CSFWTVVPEQFF.

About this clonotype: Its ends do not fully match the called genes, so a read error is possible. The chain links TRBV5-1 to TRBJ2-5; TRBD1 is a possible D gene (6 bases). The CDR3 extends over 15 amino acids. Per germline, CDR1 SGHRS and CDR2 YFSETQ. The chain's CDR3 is CASSHVAGAQKTQYF. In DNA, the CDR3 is TGCGCCAGCAGCCATGTTGCAGGGGCCCAAAAGACCCAGTACTTC.

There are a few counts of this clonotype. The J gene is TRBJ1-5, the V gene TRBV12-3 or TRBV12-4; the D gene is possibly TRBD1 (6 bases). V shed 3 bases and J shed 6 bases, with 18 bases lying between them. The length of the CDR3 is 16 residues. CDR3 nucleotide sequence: TGTGCCAGCAGTTTGAGAGGTCAGGGGATAGGTCAGCCCCAGCATTTT. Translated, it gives CASSLRGQGIGQPQHF.

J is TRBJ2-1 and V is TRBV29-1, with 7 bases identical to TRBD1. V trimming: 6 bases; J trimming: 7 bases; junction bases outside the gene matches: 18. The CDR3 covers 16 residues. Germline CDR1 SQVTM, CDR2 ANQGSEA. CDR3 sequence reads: CSVETPGTARRNEQFF. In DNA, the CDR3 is TGCAGCGTGGAAACTCCCGGGACAGCAAGGAGGAATGAGCAGTTCTTC.

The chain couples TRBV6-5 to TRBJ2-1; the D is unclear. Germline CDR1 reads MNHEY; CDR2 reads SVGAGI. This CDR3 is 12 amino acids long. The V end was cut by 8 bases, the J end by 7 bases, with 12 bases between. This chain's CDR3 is CASFGMRNEQFF. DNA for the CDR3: TGTGCCAGCTTCGGCATGCGTAATGAGCAGTTCTTC.

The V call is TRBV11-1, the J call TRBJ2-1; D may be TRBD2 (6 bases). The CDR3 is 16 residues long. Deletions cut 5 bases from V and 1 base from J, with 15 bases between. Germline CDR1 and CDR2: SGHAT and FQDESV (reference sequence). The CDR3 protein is CASSTPVGGSYNEQFF. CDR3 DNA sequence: TGTGCCAGCAGCACACCGGTGGGGGGATCCTACAATGAGCAGTTCTTC.

CDR3 DNA: TGTGCCAGCAGTTTTGGCGACGGCCTCCAAGAGACCCAGTACTTC. It codes for CASSFGDGLQETQYF. The V call is TRBV27, the J call TRBJ2-5, with D unresolved. The CDR3 is 15 amino acids. The germline gives CDR1 MNHEY, CDR2 SMNVEV (reference sequence). Between the trimmed V and J ends, which lost 3 bases and 1 base, there was a span of 12 bases.

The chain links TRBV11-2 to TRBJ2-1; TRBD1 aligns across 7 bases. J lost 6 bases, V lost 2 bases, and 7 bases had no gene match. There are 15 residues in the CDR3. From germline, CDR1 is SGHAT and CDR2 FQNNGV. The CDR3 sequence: CASSLLGNRGNEQFF. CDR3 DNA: TGTGCCAGCAGCTTATTAGGGAACAGGGGCAATGAGCAGTTCTTC.

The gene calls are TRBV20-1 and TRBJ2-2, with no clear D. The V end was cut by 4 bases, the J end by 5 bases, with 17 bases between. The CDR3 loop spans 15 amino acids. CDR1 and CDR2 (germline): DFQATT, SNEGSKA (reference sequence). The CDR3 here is CSATGPKHRTGELFF. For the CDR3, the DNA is TGCAGTGCTACCGGCCCCAAGCATAGAACCGGGGAGCTGTTTTTT.

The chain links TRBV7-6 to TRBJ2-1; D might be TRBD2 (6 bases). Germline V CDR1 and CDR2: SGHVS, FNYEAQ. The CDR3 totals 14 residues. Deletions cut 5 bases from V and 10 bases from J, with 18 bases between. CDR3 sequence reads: CASSPRLGSIEQFF. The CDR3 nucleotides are TGTGCCAGCAGCCCGCGACTAGGGTCGATAGAGCAGTTCTTC.

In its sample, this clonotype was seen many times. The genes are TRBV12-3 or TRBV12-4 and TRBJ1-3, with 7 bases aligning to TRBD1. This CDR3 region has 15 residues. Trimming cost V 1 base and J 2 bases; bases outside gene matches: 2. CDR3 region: CASSLGQGAGNTIYF. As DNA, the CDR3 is TGTGCCAGCAGTTTAGGGCAGGGGGCTGGAAACACCATATATTTT.

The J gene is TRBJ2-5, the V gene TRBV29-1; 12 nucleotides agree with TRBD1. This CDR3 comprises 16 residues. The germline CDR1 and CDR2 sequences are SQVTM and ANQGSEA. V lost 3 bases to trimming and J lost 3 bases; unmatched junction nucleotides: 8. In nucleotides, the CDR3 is TGCAGCGTTGACGAATGGGACAGGGGGCGCGAAGAGACCCAGTACTTC. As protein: CSVDEWDRGREETQYF.

The DNA for the CDR3 is TGTGCCAGCAGCCCGACAGGGACGAACACTGAAGCTTTCTTT. As protein: CASSPTGTNTEAFF. The chain uses TRBV7-3 and TRBJ1-1; TRBD1 agrees at 7 bases. There are 14 residues in the CDR3. Germline assignment: CDR1 SGHTA and CDR2 FQGTGA. The V gene end was trimmed by 5 bases and the J gene end by 1 base; junction bases not matched to a gene: 4.

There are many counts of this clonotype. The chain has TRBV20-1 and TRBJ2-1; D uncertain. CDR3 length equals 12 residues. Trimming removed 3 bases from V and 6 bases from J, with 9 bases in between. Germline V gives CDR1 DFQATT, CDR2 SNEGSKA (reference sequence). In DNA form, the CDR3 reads TGCAGTGCTAGGCTAGTTCCCAATGAGCAGTTCTTC. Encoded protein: CSARLVPNEQFF.

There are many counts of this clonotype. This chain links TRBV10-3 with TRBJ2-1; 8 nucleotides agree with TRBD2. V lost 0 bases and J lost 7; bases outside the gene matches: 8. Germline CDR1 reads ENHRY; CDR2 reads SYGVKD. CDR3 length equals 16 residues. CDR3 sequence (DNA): TGTGCCATCAGTGAGTCGCCAGCGGGAGTTTTAAATGAGCAGTTCTTC. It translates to CAISESPAGVLNEQFF.

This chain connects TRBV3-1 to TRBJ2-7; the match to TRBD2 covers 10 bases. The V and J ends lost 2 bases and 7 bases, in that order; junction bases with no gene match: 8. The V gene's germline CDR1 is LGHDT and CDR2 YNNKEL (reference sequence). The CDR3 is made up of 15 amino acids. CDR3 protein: CASSQLAGVAREQYF. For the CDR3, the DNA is TGTGCCAGCAGCCAACTAGCGGGAGTGGCGCGGGAGCAGTACTTC.

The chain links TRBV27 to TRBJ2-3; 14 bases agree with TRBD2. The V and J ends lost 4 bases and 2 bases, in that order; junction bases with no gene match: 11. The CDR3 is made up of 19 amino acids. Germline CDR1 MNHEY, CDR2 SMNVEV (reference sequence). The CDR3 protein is CASSSSIGTSGGITDTQYF. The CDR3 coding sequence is TGTGCCAGCAGTTCCAGCATCGGGACTAGCGGGGGCATCACAGATACGCAGTATTTT.

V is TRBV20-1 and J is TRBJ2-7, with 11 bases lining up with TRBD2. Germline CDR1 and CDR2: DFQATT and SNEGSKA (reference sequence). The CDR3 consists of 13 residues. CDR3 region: CSAPGLAVGEQYF. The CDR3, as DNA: TGCAGCGCCCCGGGACTAGCGGTCGGCGAGCAGTACTTC.

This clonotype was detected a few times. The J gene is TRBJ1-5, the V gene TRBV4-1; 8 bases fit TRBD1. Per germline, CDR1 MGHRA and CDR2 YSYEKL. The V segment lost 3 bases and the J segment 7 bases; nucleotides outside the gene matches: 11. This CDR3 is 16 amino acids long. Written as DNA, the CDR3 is TGCGCCAGCAGCCACGACAGACAGGGGAGAAAGCAGCCCCAGCATTTT. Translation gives CASSHDRQGRKQPQHF.